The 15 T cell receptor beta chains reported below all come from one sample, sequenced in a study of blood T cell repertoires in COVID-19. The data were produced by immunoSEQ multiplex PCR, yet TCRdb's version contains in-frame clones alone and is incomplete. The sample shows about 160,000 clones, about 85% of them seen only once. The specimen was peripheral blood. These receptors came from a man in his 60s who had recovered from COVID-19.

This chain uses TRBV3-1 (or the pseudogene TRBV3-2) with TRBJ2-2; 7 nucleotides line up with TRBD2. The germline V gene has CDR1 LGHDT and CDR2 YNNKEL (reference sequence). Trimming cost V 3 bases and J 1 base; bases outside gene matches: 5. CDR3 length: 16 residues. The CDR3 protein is CASSHRAGVNTGELFF. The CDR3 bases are TGTGCCAGCAGCCATCGGGCGGGGGTGAACACCGGGGAGCTGTTTTTT.

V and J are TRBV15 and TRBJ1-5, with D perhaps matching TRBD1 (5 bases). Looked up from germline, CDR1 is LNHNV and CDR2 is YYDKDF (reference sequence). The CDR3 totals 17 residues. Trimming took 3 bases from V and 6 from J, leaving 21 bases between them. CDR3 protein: CATSSKTKGARFQPQHF. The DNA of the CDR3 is TGTGCCACCAGCAGTAAAACAAAAGGGGCCAGGTTTCAGCCCCAGCATTTT.

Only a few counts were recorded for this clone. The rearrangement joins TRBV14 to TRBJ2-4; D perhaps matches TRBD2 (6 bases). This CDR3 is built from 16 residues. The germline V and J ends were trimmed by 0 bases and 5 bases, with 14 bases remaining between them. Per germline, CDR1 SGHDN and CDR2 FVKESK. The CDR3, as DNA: TGTGCCAGCAGCCAAGATCGACGGGGGTACGAAAACATTCAGTACTTC. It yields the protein CASSQDRRGYENIQYF.

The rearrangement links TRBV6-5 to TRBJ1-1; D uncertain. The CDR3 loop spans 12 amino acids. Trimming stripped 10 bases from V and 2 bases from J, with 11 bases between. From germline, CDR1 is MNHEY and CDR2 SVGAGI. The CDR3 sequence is CATQAVNTEAFF. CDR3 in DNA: TGTGCCACCCAAGCGGTCAACACTGAAGCTTTCTTT.

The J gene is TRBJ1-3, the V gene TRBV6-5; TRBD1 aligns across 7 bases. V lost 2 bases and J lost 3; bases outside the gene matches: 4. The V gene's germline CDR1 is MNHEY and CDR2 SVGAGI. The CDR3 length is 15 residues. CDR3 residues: CASSYGGGGGNTIYF. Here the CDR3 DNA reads TGTGCCAGCAGTTACGGAGGGGGCGGTGGAAACACCATATATTTT.

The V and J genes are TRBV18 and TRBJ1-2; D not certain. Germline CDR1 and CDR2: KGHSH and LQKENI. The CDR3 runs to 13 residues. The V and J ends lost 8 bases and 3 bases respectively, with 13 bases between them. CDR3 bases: TGTGCCAGCACCCCAGGTGAATACTATGGCTACACCTTC. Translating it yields CASTPGEYYGYTF. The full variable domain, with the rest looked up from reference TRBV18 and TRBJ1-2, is NAGVMQNPRHLVRRRGQEARLRCSPMKGHSHVYWYRQLPEEGLKFMVYLQKENIIDESGMPKERFSAEFPKEGPSILRIQQVVRGDSAAYFCASTPGEYYGYTFGSGTRLTVV.

CDR3 in DNA: TGTGCCAGCTCACCGCCTGGGAGGGGGGACACTGAAGCTTTCTTT. Translated: CASSPPGRGDTEAFF. The genes are TRBV18 and TRBJ1-1; D is perhaps TRBD1 (6 bases). The V end was cut by 3 bases, the J end by 3 bases, with 14 bases between. CDR1 is KGHSH and CDR2 is LQKENI in the germline V gene. The CDR3 has 15 residues.

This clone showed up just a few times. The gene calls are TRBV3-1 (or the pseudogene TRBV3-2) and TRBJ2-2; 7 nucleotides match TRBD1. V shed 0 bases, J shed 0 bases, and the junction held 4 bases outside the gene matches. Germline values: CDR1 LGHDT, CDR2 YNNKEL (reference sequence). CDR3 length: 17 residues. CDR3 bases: TGTGCCAGCAGCCAAGATACAGGGGCCCCGAACACCGGGGAGCTGTTTTTT. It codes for CASSQDTGAPNTGELFF.

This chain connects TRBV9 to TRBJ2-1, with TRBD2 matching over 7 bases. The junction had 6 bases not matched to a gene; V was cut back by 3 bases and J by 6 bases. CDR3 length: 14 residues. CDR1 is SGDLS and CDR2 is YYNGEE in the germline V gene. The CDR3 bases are TGTGCCAGCAGCGGACTAGCTGGGACCAATGAGCAGTTCTTC. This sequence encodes CASSGLAGTNEQFF.

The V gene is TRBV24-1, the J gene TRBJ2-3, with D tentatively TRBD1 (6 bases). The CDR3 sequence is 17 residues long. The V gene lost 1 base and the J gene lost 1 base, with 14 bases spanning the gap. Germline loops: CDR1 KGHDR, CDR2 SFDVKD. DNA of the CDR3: TGTGCCACCAGTGATTTTGGCAGGGGATATGGCACAGATACGCAGTATTTT. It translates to CATSDFGRGYGTDTQYF.

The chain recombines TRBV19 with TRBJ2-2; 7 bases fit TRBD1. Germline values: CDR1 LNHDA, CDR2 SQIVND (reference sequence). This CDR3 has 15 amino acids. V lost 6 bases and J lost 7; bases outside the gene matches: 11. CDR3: CASRNRGRGGGELFF. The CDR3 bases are TGTGCCAGTAGGAACAGGGGAAGGGGCGGCGGGGAGCTGTTTTTT.

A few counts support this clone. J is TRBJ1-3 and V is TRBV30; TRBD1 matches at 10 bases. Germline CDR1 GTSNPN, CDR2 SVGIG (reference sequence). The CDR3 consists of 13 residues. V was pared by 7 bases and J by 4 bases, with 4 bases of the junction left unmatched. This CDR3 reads CAFDRGLGNTIYF. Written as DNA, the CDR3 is TGTGCCTTTGACAGGGGGCTCGGAAACACCATATATTTT.

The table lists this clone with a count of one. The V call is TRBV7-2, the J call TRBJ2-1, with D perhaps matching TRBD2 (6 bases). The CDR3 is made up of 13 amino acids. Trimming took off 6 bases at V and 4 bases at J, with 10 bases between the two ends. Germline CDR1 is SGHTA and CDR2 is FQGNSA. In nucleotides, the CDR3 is TGTGCCAGCAGTGGGGACTTATACAATGAGCAGTTCTTC. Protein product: CASSGDLYNEQFF.

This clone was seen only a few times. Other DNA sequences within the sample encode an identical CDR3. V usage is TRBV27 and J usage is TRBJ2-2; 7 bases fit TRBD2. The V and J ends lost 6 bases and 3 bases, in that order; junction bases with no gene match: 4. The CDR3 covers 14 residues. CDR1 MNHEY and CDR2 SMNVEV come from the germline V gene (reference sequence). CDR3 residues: CASRGGKDTGELFF. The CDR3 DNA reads TGTGCCAGCAGGGGGGGGAAGGACACCGGGGAGCTGTTTTTT.

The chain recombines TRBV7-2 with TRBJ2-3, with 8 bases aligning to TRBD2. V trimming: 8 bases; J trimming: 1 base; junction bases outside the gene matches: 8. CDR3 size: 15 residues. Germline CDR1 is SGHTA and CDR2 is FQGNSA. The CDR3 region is CASGPKAGGTDTQYF. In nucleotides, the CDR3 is TGTGCCAGCGGACCCAAAGCGGGGGGCACAGATACGCAGTATTTT.